This T cell receptor beta chain emerged from a study of molecular identifiers for immune sequencing clone quantification. Study-wide context: Four portions were sequenced after RNA from about 21,000 or 97,000 naive CD8 cells was split five ways in replicates.

This clonotype was found many times. Its antigen is unidentified. Researchers sorted naive CD8 T cells as cells that were CD8+CD4-CCR7+CD45RA+. The bulk TCR libraries were made with methods described before and with listed TCR primers. TCRdb re-called the PCR reads through MiXCR, storing one row per CDR3 protein. This table has roughly 97,000 distinct CDR3 sequences, 24% appearing once. Study-wide results and limits: The share of molecules held by clones above 20 RNA copies was over 99% in effector cells and under 1% in naive cells.

The germline V gene encodes CDR1 SGHAT and CDR2 FQNNGV. Trimming removed 4 bases from V and 1 base from J; junction bases left unmatched: 7. The CDR3 is made up of 16 amino acids. The sequence came from a human donor in good health. Some libraries in this study had Jurkat cell RNA spiked in. J is TRBJ2-3 and V is TRBV11-2, with 8 nucleotides matching TRBD1. Material for sequencing was naive CD8+ T cells from blood, with Jurkat cell RNA spiked in. Subset of the sample: FACS-sorted CD8+CD4-CCR7+CD45RA+ naive T cells. Here the CDR3 reads CASSSSPGQGTDTQYF. CDR3 in DNA: TGTGCCAGCAGCTCCTCCCCGGGACAGGGCACAGATACGCAGTATTTT.